The T cell receptor beta chain under discussion was sequenced for a study of blood T cell repertoires in COVID-19. Produced via immunoSEQ multiplex PCR; TCRdb's table is partial and in-frame only. The sample carries about 48,000 clones, about three quarters recorded once. Sequencing was performed on peripheral blood. The TCR comes from a human donor with active or convalescent COVID-19. The donor label of this sample is uncertain.

DNA of the CDR3: TGTGCCAGCAGCTTCAGGGGGCTGACTGAAGCTTTCTTT. Its translation: CASSFRGLTEAFF. The J gene is TRBJ1-1, the V gene TRBV5-6, with 8 bases fitting TRBD1. After removal of 2 bases from V and 5 bases from J, the junction contained 2 bases not matched to a gene. The CDR3 covers 13 residues. The germline CDR1 and CDR2 sequences are SGHDT and YYEEEE.